A selection of T cell receptor beta chains follows, all from one sample in a study of cytomegalovirus exposure and HLA in healthy donors. Generated by immunoSEQ multiplex PCR, the TCRdb table keeps only in-frame clones and is missing some. This table has some 140,000 clones, around 79% appearing once. Input material: PBMCs. Source of these receptors: a man in his forties in good health and CMV-seropositive. The CDR3 runs from the conserved cysteine through the conserved F or W. The order of the fields is V gene, clone size, J gene, D gene, CDR3 DNA, CDR3 protein. The D gene is left open where the match is weak. Some rows mark clone size as missing; the rest say once, few, many or name a class of expanded clone.

TRBV6-1	few	TRBJ2-7	.	TGTGCCAGCAGTTACGGGGGCGAGCAGTACTTC	CASSYGGEQYF
TRBV6-1	.	TRBJ2-7	.	TGTGCCAGCAGTGAATACGGCAGGGGCTACGAGCAGTACTTC	CASSEYGRGYEQYF
TRBV10-1	once	TRBJ1-6	.	TGCGCCAGCAGTGCCAGGGTTGCATCACCCCTCCACTTT	CASSARVASPLHF
TRBV6-1	.	TRBJ1-5	.	TGTGCCAGCAGTGAAGGGGGCTATCAGCCCCAGCATTTT	CASSEGGYQPQHF
TRBV11-2	.	TRBJ1-2	.	TGTGCCAGCAGCCGCGCGGGGGGCGAAAGCTATGGCTACACCTTC	CASSRAGGESYGYTF
TRBV5-6	.	TRBJ2-3	TRBD1	TGTGCCAGCCGGAACCGGGACAGGGGGCAGGGTGATACGCAGTATTTT	CASRNRDRGQGDTQYF
TRBV7-6	once	TRBJ1-1	.	TGTGCCAGCAGCCATGACGGCGGATTTGAAGCTTTCTTT	CASSHDGGFEAFF
TRBV10-3	few	TRBJ1-1	.	TGTGCCATTGGACAGTACACTGAAGCTTTCTTT	CAIGQYTEAFF
TRBV7-8	.	TRBJ2-2	TRBD1	TGTGCCAGCAGCCAGGAAGGACAGGGGTGGGGACGTGTGGGCGGGGAGCTGTTTTTT	CASSQEGQGWGRVGGELFF
TRBV19	.	TRBJ1-5	.	TGTGCCAGTAATCCTCGGACGGGGGGGCCCCAGCATTTT	CASNPRTGGPQHF
TRBV19	.	TRBJ1-5	TRBD1	TGTGCCAGTAGTATGTGGGGGAGACAGGGGGCTAATCAGCCCCAGCATTTT	CASSMWGRQGANQPQHF
TRBV5-5	.	TRBJ1-2	.	TGTGCCAGCAGCGCGGACGGGACACACTATGGCTACACCTTC	CASSADGTHYGYTF
TRBV2	.	TRBJ2-1	TRBD2	TGTGCCAGCAGCCTCCAGGGACTAGCGTTAAACAATGAGCAGTTCTTC	CASSLQGLALNNEQFF
TRBV7-9	.	TRBJ1-1	.	TGTGCCAGCAGCCGAATTGACTCCGTTGAAGCTTTCTTT	CASSRIDSVEAFF
TRBV28	.	TRBJ1-2	TRBD1	TGTGCCAGCAGCCTAATCAGACAGGGTTATGGCTACACCTTC	CASSLIRQGYGYTF
TRBV30	.	TRBJ2-3	TRBD1	TGTGCCTGGAGCAGGGGGTTGGGCACAGATACGCAGTATTTT	CAWSRGLGTDTQYF
TRBV30	.	TRBJ1-4	.	TGTGCCTGCAAAGGGGCCGGTAATGAAAAACTGTTTTTT	CACKGAGNEKLFF
TRBV6-5	.	TRBJ2-2	.	TGTGCCAGCAGTGTCGGGAGCACCGGGGAGCTGTTTTTT	CASSVGSTGELFF
TRBV20-1	.	TRBJ1-1	.	TGCAGTGCTAGCCCGGAAGCTTTCTTT	CSASPEAFF
TRBV4-1	.	TRBJ1-1	TRBD1	TGCGCCAGCAGCCCGATTACAGGACAGGGGGCACCTGAAGCTTTCTTT	CASSPITGQGAPEAFF
TRBV28	once	TRBJ2-1	TRBD1	TGTGCCAGCAGTTTAGCTAGACAGGGGTTCGACAATGAGCAGTTCTTC	CASSLARQGFDNEQFF
TRBV6-5	.	TRBJ1-3	TRBD1	TGTGCCAGCAGTTACTCGACAGGGTCTGGAAACACCATATATTTT	CASSYSTGSGNTIYF
TRBV27	.	TRBJ1-2	TRBD1	TGTGCCAGCAGTACAAGGCCGGGACAGGGGGTGTCTAACTATGGCTACACCTTC	CASSTRPGQGVSNYGYTF
TRBV30	.	TRBJ1-2	TRBD1	TGTGCCTGGACCCCAGGGGGCTATGGCTACACCTTC	CAWTPGGYGYTF
TRBV5-4	.	TRBJ1-2	.	TGTGCCAGCACGGTCGGAGGCCGAAACTATGGCTACACCTTC	CASTVGGRNYGYTF
TRBV6-5	.	TRBJ2-7	TRBD1	TGTGCCAGCAGTTGGGGACAGGGGGGTAAGCAGTACTTC	CASSWGQGGKQYF
TRBV2	.	TRBJ1-5	.	TGTGCCAGCAGAGCTAAAGGAGTAGTCCGTGGGCCCCAGCATTTT	CASRAKGVVRGPQHF
TRBV28	few	TRBJ2-1	TRBD2	TGTGCCAGCAGTTACCCCGCCCGAAGACTAGCGGGAGACAATGAGCAGTTCTTC	CASSYPARRLAGDNEQFF
TRBV5-1	.	TRBJ2-7	TRBD2	TGCGCCAGCAGCTTGGGACTAGCCAGGGTATACGAGCAGTACTTC	CASSLGLARVYEQYF
TRBV5-1	few	TRBJ1-1	.	TGCGCCAGCAGCTTGGAAGGGGCGGGGACCACTGAAGCTTTCTTT	CASSLEGAGTTEAFF
TRBV10-3	.	TRBJ2-5	.	TGTGCCATCAGTGAGATCTTGGGTCAGGGCCACCAAGAGACCCAGTACTTC	CAISEILGQGHQETQYF
TRBV21-1	.	TRBJ2-7	.	TGTGCCAGCAGCAAAGACGGGGGACTAGGTTCCTACGAGCAGTACTTC	CASSKDGGLGSYEQYF
TRBV10-3	.	TRBJ2-3	TRBD2	TGTGCCACCTTGACTAGCGGGAGTTCAGATACGCAGTATTTT	CATLTSGSSDTQYF
TRBV6-1	.	TRBJ1-5	.	TGTGCCAGCACCGAAAGTAGTTATCAGCCCCAGCATTTT	CASTESSYQPQHF
TRBV5-6	.	TRBJ1-2	.	TGTGCCAGCAGCTTGACAGGGCGCTATGGCTACACCTTC	CASSLTGRYGYTF
TRBV5-1	.	TRBJ2-3	.	TGCGCCAGCAGCTTGGGAGGGTATAACCCAGATACGCAGTATTTT	CASSLGGYNPDTQYF